One and the same sample provided the 5 T cell receptor beta chains below, sequenced in a study of CD8+ T cells in alopecia areata. Treatment indicated: oral pan-JAK inhibitor, 5-10 mg twice daily. Following RNA extraction, reverse transcription yielded cDNA that acted as the sequencing template. TCRdb's table, derived via immunoSEQ multiplex PCR, lists solely in-frame clones and lacks some. The data hold some 100,000 clones, with roughly 58% observed a single time. Material: CD8+ T cells sorted from blood, obtained at week 4, from a patient treated with tofacitinib. Every receptor here comes from a human donor with alopecia areata.

The chain combines TRBV30 with TRBJ1-5; D not certain. The germline CDR1 and CDR2 sequences are GTSNPN and SVGIG (reference sequence). V was pared by 7 bases and J by 0 bases, with 13 bases between. This CDR3 is 14 amino acids long. Here the CDR3 reads CAYEGGSSNQPQHF. DNA of the CDR3: TGTGCCTACGAAGGTGGGTCTAGCAATCAGCCCCAGCATTTT.

This sequence joins TRBV7-9 and TRBJ1-1; D uncertain. This CDR3 region has 12 residues. V lost 6 bases, J lost 1 base, and 6 bases lay in between. CDR1 is SEHNR and CDR2 is FQNEAQ in the germline V gene (reference sequence). This CDR3 is CASRAPNTEAFF. CDR3 nucleotides: TGTGCCAGCAGGGCCCCGAACACTGAAGCTTTCTTT.

The chain combines TRBV27 with TRBJ2-7, with 9 bases fitting TRBD1. Germline V lookup: CDR1 MNHEY, CDR2 SMNVEV (reference sequence). This CDR3 is 15 amino acids long. V shed 6 bases, J shed 6 bases, and the junction held 12 bases outside the gene matches. CDR3 sequence (DNA): TGTGCCAGCAGCTCGGATACAGGGGGCGCGTCCGAGCAGTACTTC. Translation: CASSSDTGGASEQYF.

The V call is TRBV9, the J call TRBJ1-5; 8 positions agree with TRBD1. Germline V gene sequence: CDR1 SGDLS, CDR2 YYNGEE. V gave up 3 bases and J gave up 6 bases; unmatched junction bases: 5. This CDR3 contains 14 residues. The CDR3 here is CASSADRGGQPQHF. CDR3 coding DNA: TGTGCCAGCAGCGCCGACAGGGGAGGTCAGCCCCAGCATTTT.

The gene calls are TRBV30 and TRBJ1-2; the match to TRBD1 covers 8 bases. There are 13 residues in the CDR3. With V trimmed by 2 bases and J by 7 bases, 6 bases remained unmatched. Germline CDR1 is GTSNPN and CDR2 is SVGIG (reference sequence). The chain's CDR3 is CAWSPTGGPGYTF. In DNA, the CDR3 is TGTGCCTGGAGTCCTACAGGGGGGCCTGGCTACACCTTC.